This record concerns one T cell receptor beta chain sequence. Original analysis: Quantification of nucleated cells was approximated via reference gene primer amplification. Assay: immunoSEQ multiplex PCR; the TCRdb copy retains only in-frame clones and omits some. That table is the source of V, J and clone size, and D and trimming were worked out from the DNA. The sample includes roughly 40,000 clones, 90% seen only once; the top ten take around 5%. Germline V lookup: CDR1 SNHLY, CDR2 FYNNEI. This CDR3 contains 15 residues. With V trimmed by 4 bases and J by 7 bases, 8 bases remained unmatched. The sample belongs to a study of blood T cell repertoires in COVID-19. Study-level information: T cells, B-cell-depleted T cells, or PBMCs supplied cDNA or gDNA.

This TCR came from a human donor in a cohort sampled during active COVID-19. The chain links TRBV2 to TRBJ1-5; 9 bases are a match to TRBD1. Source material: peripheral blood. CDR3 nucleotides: TGTGCCAGCAGTGTTAAACAGGGGGCAGGGCAGCCCCAGCATTTT. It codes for CASSVKQGAGQPQHF.